Below, 17 T cell receptor beta chains from the same sample are listed, as sequenced in a study of T-cell reconstitution after alpha-beta-depleted transplantation in children. The TCRbeta library was prepared with unique molecular identifiers. Each CDR3 protein is one row after TCRdb ran MiXCR on the PCR reads. The table shows 500,000 or so distinct CDR3 sequences, with 10% to 12% occurring only once. The sequenced sample was PBMCs, mostly from graft donor cells, obtained 180 days after TCRalphabeta/CD19-depleted stem cell transplant. The source is a female patient aged 2-9 years who had a stem cell transplant for aplastic anemia, so the T cells may come from the graft donor.

This clonotype occurred a few times. CDR3 nucleotides: TGCGCCAGCAGCCAAACGGGCGGGACTTACAATGAGCAGTTCTTC. Protein: CASSQTGGTYNEQFF. This chain uses TRBV4-3 with TRBJ2-1; the D gene is possibly TRBD2 (6 bases). This CDR3 is built from 15 residues. With 2 bases removed from V and 4 bases from J, the gap between germline ends came to 12 bases. Germline-derived CDR1 and CDR2 are LGHNA and YSLEER.

This clonotype was picked up a small number of times. The chain combines TRBV2 with TRBJ2-3; 14 bases align to TRBD2. The trim removed 6 bases at V and 2 bases at J, leaving 16 bases unmatched. The CDR3 is 20 amino acids. CDR1 is SNHLY, CDR2 FYNNEI, per germline. CDR3 sequence: CASRSGTSGSTYHHTDTQYF. As DNA, the CDR3 is TGTGCCAGCAGATCCGGGACTAGCGGGAGTACTTATCATCACACAGATACGCAGTATTTT.

This clonotype was counted ten times or more. The chain is built from TRBV9 and TRBJ2-2, with D uncertain. V lost 3 bases and J 9 bases, leaving 12 bases between the germline ends. The length of the CDR3 is 13 residues. Germline V gene lookup returns CDR1 SGDLS and CDR2 YYNGEE. The CDR3 bases are TGTGCCAGCAGCGGCGTTCGAGGCAGGGAGCTGTTTTTT. It codes for CASSGVRGRELFF.

The V call is TRBV6-5, the J call TRBJ2-1; D remains unclear. Trimming removed 3 bases at V and 0 bases at J, with 9 bases between. The CDR3 has 15 residues. Germline V gene lookup returns CDR1 MNHEY and CDR2 SVGAGI. This chain's CDR3 is CASSYRGNSYNEQFF. For the CDR3, the DNA is TGTGCCAGCAGTTATCGCGGTAACTCCTACAATGAGCAGTTCTTC.

This rearrangement joins TRBV5-1 to TRBJ1-2; 11 bases are a match to TRBD1. This CDR3 is built from 19 residues. Germline V lookup: CDR1 SGHRS, CDR2 YFSETQ. The ends lost 4 bases at V and 0 bases at J; junction bases unmatched: 14. The CDR3 spells CASSPRIGTGGAANYGYTF. The CDR3 DNA is TGCGCCAGCAGCCCTCGGATAGGGACAGGGGGGGCCGCTAACTATGGCTACACCTTC.

This clonotype was seen many times. The chain has TRBV25-1 and TRBJ2-1; no firm D call. The CDR3 extends over 13 amino acids. Looked up from germline, CDR1 is MGHDK and CDR2 is SYGVNS. V was clipped by 5 bases and J by 3 bases, with 8 bases between them. The CDR3: CASSIADYNEQFF. The DNA for the CDR3 is TGTGCCAGCAGTATTGCGGACTACAATGAGCAGTTCTTC.

The chain employs TRBV7-2 and TRBJ2-3, with TRBD2 as a possible D gene (5 bases). Germline V gene data show CDR1 as SGHTA and CDR2 as FQGNSA. The CDR3 runs 15 residues. V dropped 7 bases and J dropped 2 bases, with 16 bases sitting between them. CDR3 sequence reads: CASTRRAETTDTQYF. In nucleotides, the CDR3 is TGTGCCAGCACCAGGCGGGCGGAAACCACAGATACGCAGTATTTT. Complete variable domain (other parts from reference TRBV7-2 and TRBJ2-3): GAGVSQSPSNKVTEKGKDVELRCDPISGHTALYWYRQSLGQGLEFLIYFQGNSAPDKSGLPSDRFSAERTGGSVSTLTIQRTQQEDSAVYLCASTRRAETTDTQYFGPGTRLTVL.

There are a few counts of this clonotype. The chain is built from TRBV28 and TRBJ1-5; D unresolved. Trimming removed 6 bases from V and 5 bases from J, with 8 bases in between. There are 12 residues in the CDR3. Germline CDR1 is MDHEN and CDR2 is SYDVKM. The DNA of the CDR3 is TGTGCCAGCAGGCTCTGGGATCAGCCCCAGCATTTT. Translation gives CASRLWDQPQHF. The full variable domain, rest sourced from reference TRBV28 and TRBJ1-5, is DVKVTQSSRYLVKRTGEKVFLECVQDMDHENMFWYRQDPGLGLRLIYFSYDVKMKEKGDIPEGYSVSREKKERFSLILESASTNQTSMYLCASRLWDQPQHFGDGTRLSIL.

Details on this clonotype: This may be a read error: a much more frequent sequence differs by one nucleotide. V usage is TRBV25-1 and J usage is TRBJ1-5; D remains ambiguous. V dropped 6 bases and J dropped 5 bases, with 17 bases sitting between them. The germline V gene encodes CDR1 MGHDK and CDR2 SYGVNS. The CDR3 has 15 residues. The DNA of the CDR3 is TGTGCCAGCAGCGATTCGCGCTCAGGACATCAGCCCCAGCATTTT. It specifies CASSDSRSGHQPQHF.

This clonotype was seen ten or more times. The chain joins TRBV5-1 to TRBJ1-5; D perhaps matches TRBD1 (5 bases). CDR3 length equals 15 residues. Looked up from germline, CDR1 is SGHRS and CDR2 is YFSETQ. Between the trimmed V and J ends, which lost 0 bases and 1 base, there was a span of 8 bases. CDR3 sequence (DNA): TGCGCCAGCAGCTTGGAGGGACCGAGCAATCAGCCCCAGCATTTT. Translating gives CASSLEGPSNQPQHF.

This clonotype was counted between two and nine times. This chain links TRBV7-9 with TRBJ2-3, with D possibly being TRBD1 (6 bases). Trimming shortened V by 6 bases and J by 1 base, and 14 bases separated the two germline ends. The germline V gene encodes CDR1 SEHNR and CDR2 FQNEAQ (reference sequence). The CDR3 is made up of 15 amino acids. The CDR3 sequence is CASRHDRSGTDTQYF. In DNA, the CDR3 is TGTGCCAGCAGACACGACAGGTCTGGCACAGATACGCAGTATTTT.

This clonotype was detected many times. The chain couples TRBV20-1 to TRBJ2-5, with TRBD2 matching over 11 bases. The CDR3 is 16 amino acids. V lost 6 bases and J lost 3; bases outside the gene matches: 12. Germline V gene data show CDR1 as DFQATT and CDR2 as SNEGSKA (reference sequence). The CDR3 DNA is TGCAGTGCGCGGGGAGGGACTAGCGGAACGGAAGAGACCCAGTACTTC. Its translation: CSARGGTSGTEETQYF.

This clonotype was counted ten times or more. V and J are TRBV29-1 and TRBJ2-2, with D hard to call. The V end was cut by 4 bases, the J end by 6 bases, with 6 bases between. Germline V CDR1 and CDR2: SQVTM, ANQGSEA. The CDR3 sequence is 11 residues long. CDR3 in amino acids: CSVVLPGELFF. CDR3 sequence (DNA): TGCAGCGTTGTCCTCCCCGGGGAGCTGTTTTTT.

This chain links TRBV7-2 with TRBJ2-2; 9 bases map to TRBD2. CDR3 size: 17 residues. With 1 base clipped from V and 4 bases from J, the junction kept 7 bases outside the gene matches. Per germline, CDR1 SGHTA and CDR2 FQGNSA. The CDR3, as DNA: TGTGCCAGCAGCTTAGGGACTAGCGAGCGGGGCACCGGGGAGCTGTTTTTT. This sequence encodes CASSLGTSERGTGELFF.

This clonotype was counted only a few times. The chain is built from TRBV18 and TRBJ2-7; 7 bases fit TRBD2. CDR3 size: 15 residues. Germline V gives CDR1 KGHSH, CDR2 LQKENI. The V and J ends lost 2 bases and 2 bases, in that order; junction bases with no gene match: 6. CDR3 bases: TGTGCCAGCTCACCATCAGCGGGGTACCCCTACGAGCAGTACGTC. Protein sequence: CASSPSAGYPYEQYV.

The CDR3 region has the DNA TGTGCCAGCTCGGGGTACCAACACCCGTCGGGAGATACGCAGTATTTT. Translation: CASSGYQHPSGDTQYF. This chain connects TRBV2 to TRBJ2-3; TRBD2 might be the D (5 bases). Germline values: CDR1 SNHLY, CDR2 FYNNEI. V was pared by 8 bases and J by 5 bases, with 23 bases between. CDR3 size: 16 residues.

The J gene is TRBJ1-1, the V gene TRBV29-1; weak D call: TRBD1 (5 bases). The V gene lost 1 base and the J gene lost 1 base, with 16 bases spanning the gap. CDR3 length: 16 amino acids. Germline V CDR1 and CDR2: SQVTM, ANQGSEA. CDR3 region: CSVEVYRDGTNTEAFF. The DNA for the CDR3 is TGCAGCGTTGAAGTGTACCGGGACGGGACGAACACTGAAGCTTTCTTT.